The clone carrying this T cell receptor beta chain was counted once. Its antigen is not known. This specimen belongs to a study of cytomegalovirus exposure and HLA in healthy donors. Findings and caveats of the study: Productive rates of about 87% or about 30% were seen for most TCR beta V segments in an earlier analysis. The study carried out a later analysis of TCR beta sequences. It associated under 20,000 of them with specific HLA alleles at a false discovery rate of 0.05.

Germline V gene data show CDR1 as MRHNA and CDR2 as SNTAGT. CDR3 length: 16 residues. J was trimmed by 4 bases and V by 4 bases; bases with no gene match: 8. The PCR contained 60 Vbeta and 13 Jbeta primers. Sequenced by immunoSEQ multiplex PCR; TCRdb stores in-frame clones only, minus some. The sample contains fewer than 250,000 clones, approximately 80% of which appear only once. Healthy bone marrow donors made up the donor group. Sequencing was carried out using PBMCs. This receptor was obtained from a male donor in good health and CMV-seronegative. V gene TRBV6-4 combines with J gene TRBJ2-3; 10 positions agree with TRBD2. The CDR3 DNA reads as TGTGCCAGCAGTGTTAAAGCGGGAGGGCCGGCAGATACGCAGTATTTT. Translated: CASSVKAGGPADTQYF.